These T cell receptor beta chains were read from a single sample in a study of neoadjuvant anti-PD-1 for oral cavity cancer. Assay used: immunoSEQ multiplex PCR; TCRdb lists only in-frame clones, some missing. The table lists tens of thousands of clones, more than 35% of them singletons. The sequencing used tumor tissue, collected after nivolumab (anti-PD-1) treatment. These receptors all stem from a person aged 40 to 85 with oral cavity squamous cell carcinoma. Each CDR3 is given with its conserved first and last residue. Fields, in order: D gene, V gene, J gene, clone size, CDR3 protein, CDR3 DNA. The D gene is left open where the match is weak. Size tells how often a clone was seen (once, few, many) or the class of an expanded clone, and some rows leave it out.

d_gene: -; v_gene: TRBV20-1; j_gene: TRBJ1-1; abundance: -; CDR3aa: CSASNGIEAFF; CDR3nt: TGCAGTGCTTCAAATGGGATTGAAGCTTTCTTT
d_gene: -; v_gene: TRBV10-3; j_gene: TRBJ2-7; abundance: few; CDR3aa: CATGPEGTYEQYF; CDR3nt: TGTGCCACCGGCCCGGAGGGAACCTACGAGCAGTACTTC
d_gene: TRBD2; v_gene: TRBV18; j_gene: TRBJ2-3; abundance: many; CDR3aa: CASSPGLGTDTQYF; CDR3nt: TGTGCCAGCTCACCCGGACTAGGTACAGATACGCAGTATTTT
d_gene: -; v_gene: TRBV7-2; j_gene: TRBJ1-5; abundance: few; CDR3aa: CASSLAADGQPQHF; CDR3nt: TGTGCCAGCAGCTTAGCGGCGGATGGTCAGCCCCAGCATTTT
d_gene: -; v_gene: TRBV18; j_gene: TRBJ2-7; abundance: few; CDR3aa: CASSPRPTSDYEQYF; CDR3nt: TGTGCCAGCTCACCAAGGCCGACCTCCGACTACGAGCAGTACTTC
d_gene: -; v_gene: TRBV4-1; j_gene: TRBJ2-6; abundance: -; CDR3aa: CASSQGGDVHAGANVLTF; CDR3nt: TGCGCCAGCAGCCAAGGGGGAGATGTCCACGCCGGGGCCAACGTCCTGACTTTC
d_gene: TRBD1; v_gene: TRBV25-1; j_gene: TRBJ2-7; abundance: many; CDR3aa: CASGRGSYEQYF; CDR3nt: TGTGCCAGCGGCAGGGGGTCCTACGAGCAGTACTTC
d_gene: TRBD1; v_gene: TRBV18; j_gene: TRBJ1-2; abundance: few; CDR3aa: CASSPGRTGYGYTF; CDR3nt: TGTGCCAGCTCTCCGGGACGGACAGGATATGGCTACACCTTC
d_gene: TRBD1; v_gene: TRBV29-1; j_gene: TRBJ1-2; abundance: once; CDR3aa: CSVFDRVFTF; CDR3nt: TGCAGCGTTTTCGACAGGGTTTTCACCTTC
d_gene: -; v_gene: TRBV11-3; j_gene: TRBJ2-1; abundance: -; CDR3aa: CASSLDRLGEQFF; CDR3nt: TGTGCCAGCAGCTTAGACCGCTTGGGTGAGCAGTTCTTC
d_gene: -; v_gene: TRBV19; j_gene: TRBJ1-2; abundance: many; CDR3aa: CASTEGGYGYTF; CDR3nt: TGTGCCAGTACAGAGGGAGGCTATGGCTACACCTTC
d_gene: TRBD2; v_gene: TRBV4-1; j_gene: TRBJ2-3; abundance: -; CDR3aa: CASSSEGLAASTDTQYF; CDR3nt: TGCGCCAGCAGTTCGGAAGGACTAGCGGCTAGCACAGATACGCAGTATTTT
d_gene: TRBD2; v_gene: TRBV11-2; j_gene: TRBJ2-3; abundance: few; CDR3aa: CASSGLAGALLGDTQYF; CDR3nt: TGTGCCAGCAGCGGACTAGCGGGGGCTCTCCTGGGAGATACGCAGTATTTT
d_gene: -; v_gene: TRBV19; j_gene: TRBJ2-7; abundance: -; CDR3aa: CASSPGVRAYEQYF; CDR3nt: TGTGCCAGTAGTCCGGGGGTTCGAGCCTACGAGCAGTACTTC
d_gene: -; v_gene: TRBV27; j_gene: TRBJ1-2; abundance: -; CDR3aa: CASSFQGGYGYTF; CDR3nt: TGTGCCAGCAGTTTCCAGGGAGGTTATGGCTACACCTTC
d_gene: -; v_gene: TRBV27; j_gene: TRBJ2-1; abundance: many; CDR3aa: CASSRGGLAMHEQFF; CDR3nt: TGTGCCAGCAGTCGAGGAGGGCTAGCGATGCATGAGCAGTTCTTC
d_gene: TRBD1; v_gene: TRBV28; j_gene: TRBJ2-3; abundance: -; CDR3aa: CAIRTGLSTDTQYF; CDR3nt: TGTGCCATCAGGACAGGGCTCAGCACAGATACGCAGTATTTT
d_gene: TRBD2; v_gene: TRBV9; j_gene: TRBJ2-7; abundance: few; CDR3aa: CARRGGGAKRGGYEQYF; CDR3nt: TGTGCCCGCCGCGGCGGGGGGGCGAAACGGGGTGGCTACGAGCAGTACTTC
d_gene: TRBD1; v_gene: TRBV5-1; j_gene: TRBJ2-2; abundance: -; CDR3aa: CASSFMDRPRELFF; CDR3nt: TGCGCCAGCAGCTTCATGGACAGGCCCCGGGAGCTGTTTTTT
d_gene: -; v_gene: TRBV2; j_gene: TRBJ1-6; abundance: -; CDR3aa: CASSEQQGFYNSPLHF; CDR3nt: TGTGCCAGCAGTGAACAGCAGGGCTTCTATAATTCACCCCTCCACTTT
d_gene: TRBD2; v_gene: TRBV10-2; j_gene: TRBJ2-7; abundance: -; CDR3aa: CASRGPSGGASYEQYF; CDR3nt: TGCGCCAGCAGAGGACCGAGCGGGGGGGCGTCCTACGAGCAGTACTTC
d_gene: -; v_gene: TRBV9; j_gene: TRBJ2-7; abundance: -; CDR3aa: CASSVEGQGPVGEQYF; CDR3nt: TGTGCCAGCAGCGTAGAAGGCCAAGGGCCCGTGGGCGAGCAGTACTTC
d_gene: -; v_gene: TRBV11-2; j_gene: TRBJ2-7; abundance: few; CDR3aa: CASSIIWGGPIYEQYF; CDR3nt: TGTGCCAGCAGCATTATCTGGGGCGGACCAATTTACGAGCAGTACTTC
d_gene: -; v_gene: TRBV27; j_gene: TRBJ1-3; abundance: -; CDR3aa: CASSLSASFGNTIYF; CDR3nt: TGTGCCAGCAGTTTATCGGCGAGCTTCGGAAACACCATATATTTT
d_gene: -; v_gene: TRBV29-1; j_gene: TRBJ1-2; abundance: few; CDR3aa: CSVPLQGLDGYTF; CDR3nt: TGCAGCGTTCCCCTACAGGGATTGGATGGCTACACCTTC
d_gene: TRBD1; v_gene: TRBV27; j_gene: TRBJ1-6; abundance: -; CDR3aa: CASSLRTGHNSPLHF; CDR3nt: TGTGCCAGCAGTTTAAGGACAGGTCATAATTCACCCCTCCACTTT
d_gene: TRBD2; v_gene: TRBV6-1; j_gene: TRBJ2-1; abundance: -; CDR3aa: CAGSSGGSPYNEQFF; CDR3nt: TGTGCCGGATCCAGCGGGGGGTCACCCTACAATGAGCAGTTCTTC
d_gene: TRBD1; v_gene: TRBV30; j_gene: TRBJ1-5; abundance: -; CDR3aa: CAWSVETGRNQPQHF; CDR3nt: TGTGCCTGGAGTGTCGAGACAGGGCGCAATCAGCCCCAGCATTTT
d_gene: TRBD1; v_gene: TRBV11-1; j_gene: TRBJ2-7; abundance: few; CDR3aa: CASSLAARDRGKQYF; CDR3nt: TGTGCCAGCAGCTTAGCAGCCCGGGACAGGGGGAAGCAGTACTTC
d_gene: -; v_gene: TRBV27; j_gene: TRBJ1-2; abundance: many; CDR3aa: CASSSPTRGLYGYTF; CDR3nt: TGTGCCAGCAGTTCACCCACGAGGGGACTCTATGGCTACACCTTC
d_gene: TRBD1; v_gene: TRBV7-2; j_gene: TRBJ1-2; abundance: few; CDR3aa: CASSSRRGGAYGYTF; CDR3nt: TGTGCCAGCAGCTCCCGGAGAGGGGGCGCCTATGGCTACACCTTC
d_gene: -; v_gene: TRBV5-1; j_gene: TRBJ2-2; abundance: -; CDR3aa: CASSSGTPGTGELFF; CDR3nt: TGCGCCAGCAGCTCCGGGACACCGGGCACCGGGGAGCTGTTTTTT
d_gene: -; v_gene: TRBV5-1; j_gene: TRBJ1-2; abundance: few; CDR3aa: CASSLTAGNYGYTF; CDR3nt: TGCGCCAGCAGCTTGACTGCAGGAAACTATGGCTACACCTTC
d_gene: -; v_gene: TRBV14; j_gene: TRBJ1-2; abundance: few; CDR3aa: CASSQDSRGSGYTF; CDR3nt: TGTGCCAGCAGCCAAGATTCACGAGGAAGCGGCTACACCTTC